A single sample gave rise to the 23 T cell receptor beta chains below, sequenced in a study of radiotherapy plus CTLA-4 blockade in lung cancer (dated by TCRdb to the late 2010s). The protocol used for the library was the immunoSEQ multiplex PCR assay. The table comes from immuneACCESS by way of TCRdb, which keeps in-frame sequences with V and J called. Part of the clones is missing from these tables; in studies checked, under half for an unresolved V gene and the rest for unknown reasons. Counted in this sample were 80,000 to 100,000 clones; 65% to 75% of them appeared once. The ten largest account for 2.5% to 3% of the sample. The sample here was peripheral blood, taken from a patient treated with radiotherapy plus ipilimumab. The receptors come from a human donor with non-small cell lung cancer who had a partial response to radiotherapy plus ipilimumab. Some clones in this sample may be carry-over from other donors' samples.

J is TRBJ2-5 and V is TRBV6-1; 9 nucleotides agree with TRBD2. Germline CDR1 and CDR2: MNHNS and SASEGT. The CDR3 is 15 residues long. V gave up 1 base and J gave up 5 bases; unmatched junction bases: 5. The CDR3 loop reads CASSEEPSGTETQYF. The CDR3 DNA reads TGTGCCAGCAGTGAAGAGCCTAGCGGGACCGAGACCCAGTACTTC.

The chain combines TRBV28 with TRBJ1-5; 7 bases are shared with TRBD1. This CDR3 contains 13 residues. CDR1 and CDR2 (germline): MDHEN, SYDVKM. Trimming at V came to 2 bases and at J to 9 bases, leaving 4 bases not matched to a gene. CDR3 loop: CASSLDRALPQHF. As DNA, the CDR3 is TGTGCCAGCAGTTTAGACAGGGCGCTGCCCCAGCATTTT.

This CDR3 is CASGQGGRLFAFF. The CDR3 DNA is TGTGCCAGCGGTCAGGGCGGCCGATTGTTTGCTTTCTTT. The chain uses TRBV5-8 and TRBJ1-1, with a weak D call TRBD1 (5 bases). V lost 7 bases and J 11 bases, leaving 21 bases between the germline ends. This CDR3 is 13 amino acids long. Germline CDR1 is SGHTS and CDR2 is YDEGEE.

This clone occurred a few times. This rearrangement joins TRBV4-2 to TRBJ2-5; 7 bases agree with TRBD1. There are 14 residues in the CDR3. Germline V gives CDR1 LGHNA, CDR2 YNFKEQ. Germline trimming cut 0 bases from V and 5 bases from J; bases unmatched to any gene: 3. The CDR3 DNA sequence: TGTGCCAGCAGCCAAGATACAGGGGCGGAGACCCAGTACTTC. This codes for CASSQDTGAETQYF.

The gene calls are TRBV4-3 and TRBJ1-1; weak D call: TRBD1 (6 bases). V was shortened by 0 bases and J by 1 base, with 9 bases between the two germline ends. Germline CDR1 and CDR2: LGHNA and YSLEER. The CDR3 is made up of 15 amino acids. The CDR3 DNA reads TGCGCCAGCAGCCAAGAACAGGGCCGGAACACTGAAGCTTTCTTT. This codes for CASSQEQGRNTEAFF.

The gene calls are TRBV7-6 and TRBJ2-2; the D gene is possibly TRBD2 (6 bases). Trimming shortened V by 5 bases and J by 0 bases, and 13 bases separated the two germline ends. Germline V lookup: CDR1 SGHVS, CDR2 FNYEAQ. This CDR3 spans 16 amino acids. The chain's CDR3 is CASSIRGTANTGELFF. CDR3 sequence (DNA): TGTGCCAGCAGCATCCGGGGGACCGCGAACACCGGGGAGCTGTTTTTT.

This chain uses TRBV6-1 with TRBJ2-1, with 8 bases lining up with TRBD2. The CDR3 loop spans 14 amino acids. Germline CDR1 reads MNHNS; CDR2 reads SASEGT. J gave up 3 bases and V 8 bases, and 6 bases lay outside the gene matches. CDR3 residues: CASVTSGSYNEQFF. For the CDR3, the DNA is TGTGCCAGCGTAACTAGCGGAAGCTACAATGAGCAGTTCTTC.

The rearrangement joins TRBV5-1 to TRBJ2-3, with TRBD1 matching over 8 bases. Trimming at V came to 0 bases and at J to 4 bases, leaving 7 bases not matched to a gene. Germline V gene sequence: CDR1 SGHRS, CDR2 YFSETQ. The length of the CDR3 is 16 residues. The CDR3 loop is CASSLAAQGASDTQYF. DNA of the CDR3: TGCGCCAGCAGCTTGGCGGCTCAGGGGGCTTCAGATACGCAGTATTTT.

Ten or more counts support this clone. V and J are TRBV28 and TRBJ1-3, with D possibly matching TRBD1 (5 bases). The length of the CDR3 is 14 residues. CDR1 and CDR2 from the germline V gene are MDHEN and SYDVKM. V was cut by 7 bases and J by 1 base, with 11 bases left in between. The CDR3: CASTDGGSGNTIYF. The CDR3 bases are TGTGCCAGCACCGACGGGGGTTCTGGAAACACCATATATTTT.

This clone was found a few times. This chain joins TRBV29-1 and TRBJ2-3; D is undetermined. Germline lookup yields CDR1 SQVTM and CDR2 ANQGSEA. V was pared by 7 bases and J by 1 base, with 12 bases between. The length of the CDR3 is 13 residues. The CDR3: CSAPTPGTDTQYF. The DNA for the CDR3 is TGCAGCGCACCCACTCCCGGCACAGATACGCAGTATTTT.

V gene TRBV19 combines with J gene TRBJ2-3, with D maybe TRBD1 (6 bases). V was cut by 8 bases and J by 4 bases, with 19 bases left in between. The CDR3 covers 15 residues. Germline CDR1 LNHDA, CDR2 SQIVND (reference sequence). The CDR3 spells CASEDGTNTADTQYF. The CDR3 region has the DNA TGTGCCAGTGAAGACGGGACAAATACGGCAGATACGCAGTATTTT.

The CDR3 bases are TGTGCCAGCAGCCAAGACAGGGGCGAAAAACTGTTTTTT. Translation gives CASSQDRGEKLFF. This chain links TRBV4-2 with TRBJ1-4; maybe TRBD1 (6 bases). The ends were cut back, 0 bases at V and 8 bases at J, with 7 bases in the middle. CDR1 is LGHNA and CDR2 is YNFKEQ in the germline V gene. The CDR3 has 13 residues.

The chain combines TRBV2 with TRBJ1-1; D is perhaps TRBD1 (6 bases). In germline, CDR1 is SNHLY, CDR2 FYNNEI. This CDR3 has 15 residues. Trimming removed 6 bases at V and 6 bases at J, with 20 bases between. The CDR3 loop reads CASSVQGPEHSEAFF. Written as DNA, the CDR3 is TGTGCCAGCAGCGTACAGGGACCAGAACATTCTGAAGCTTTCTTT. Together with reference TRBV2 and TRBJ1-1, the CDR3 gives the full variable domain: EPEVTQTPSHQVTQMGQEVILRCVPISNHLYFYWYRQILGQKVEFLVSFYNNEISEKSEIFDDQFSVERPDGSNFTLKIRSTKLEDSAMYFCASSVQGPEHSEAFFGQGTRLTVV.

The chain has TRBV7-8 and TRBJ2-1, with TRBD1 identical over 7 bases. With 2 bases clipped from V and 5 bases from J, the junction kept 9 bases outside the gene matches. The CDR3 has 16 residues. The germline CDR1 and CDR2 sequences are SGHVS and FQNEAQ. CDR3: CASSLRPGQNNNEQFF. The DNA of the CDR3 is TGTGCCAGCAGCTTACGGCCGGGACAGAATAACAATGAGCAGTTCTTC.

The V and J genes are TRBV28 and TRBJ1-2; D is perhaps TRBD1 (5 bases). The V and J ends lost 6 bases and 13 bases respectively, with 27 bases between them. This CDR3 region has 15 residues. Germline CDR1 MDHEN, CDR2 SYDVKM. DNA of the CDR3: TGTGCCAGCAGGGCGGGACGGGTGGTGCGAGGTCGGCTCACCTTC. It specifies CASRAGRVVRGRLTF.

The chain has TRBV28 and TRBJ2-1; D may be TRBD2 (6 bases). CDR3 length: 13 residues. Germline CDR1 and CDR2: MDHEN and SYDVKM. V lost 7 bases and J 7 bases, leaving 14 bases between the germline ends. This chain's CDR3 is CASISGRWNEQFF. In DNA, the CDR3 is TGTGCCAGCATCTCGGGGAGGTGGAATGAGCAGTTCTTC. Variable domain in full (rest from reference TRBV28 and TRBJ2-1): DVKVTQSSRYLVKRTGEKVFLECVQDMDHENMFWYRQDPGLGLRLIYFSYDVKMKEKGDIPEGYSVSREKKERFSLILESASTNQTSMYLCASISGRWNEQFFGPGTRLTVL.

This clone was seen once. The junction and the germline gene differ at one end; a read error may be behind it. The chain carries TRBV5-1 and TRBJ1-6; 8 bases agree with TRBD1. Germline V gives CDR1 SGHRS, CDR2 YFSETQ. The CDR3 runs to 15 residues. DNA for the CDR3: TGCGCCAGCAGCATCGGACAGGGTATGAATTCACCCCTCTACTTT. Translation: CASSIGQGMNSPLYF.

This clone was seen more than once but under ten times. This chain connects TRBV5-6 to TRBJ2-7; D possibly corresponds to TRBD1 (5 bases). CDR3 length: 13 residues. Deletions cut 4 bases from V and 1 base from J, with 9 bases between. Germline assignment: CDR1 SGHDT and CDR2 YYEEEE. The CDR3 protein is CASSRGFSYEQYF. CDR3 DNA: TGTGCCAGCAGCAGGGGATTTTCCTACGAGCAGTACTTC.

The V and J genes are TRBV5-6 and TRBJ2-4; a possible D gene is TRBD1 (6 bases). V dropped 4 bases and J dropped 8 bases, with 13 bases sitting between them. There are 13 residues in the CDR3. The germline gives CDR1 SGHDT, CDR2 YYEEEE. CDR3 sequence: CASSLTGLYIQYF. CDR3 DNA: TGTGCCAGCAGCCTTACAGGGTTGTACATTCAGTACTTC.

V is TRBV10-1 and J is TRBJ2-5; 10 bases match TRBD1. The CDR3 runs to 17 residues. Per the germline V gene, CDR1 is WNHNN and CDR2 is SYGVQD (reference sequence). Trimming removed 3 bases from V and 4 bases from J; junction bases left unmatched: 11. The CDR3 bases are TGCGCCAGCAGTGATTTAAGACAGGGGGCGCGGGGAGAGACCCAGTACTTC. This translates into CASSDLRQGARGETQYF.

The chain uses TRBV6-5 and TRBJ2-1, with TRBD2 matching over 9 bases. Per the germline V gene, CDR1 is MNHEY and CDR2 is SVGAGI. Losses at the gene ends were 4 bases for V and 5 bases for J; bases not matched to a gene: 3. This CDR3 spans 14 amino acids. The chain's CDR3 is CASSLRLADNEQFF. The CDR3 DNA reads TGTGCCAGCAGTTTACGACTAGCGGACAATGAGCAGTTCTTC.

The chain uses TRBV2 and TRBJ2-5, with TRBD2 matching 10 bases. Germline trimming cut 5 bases from V and 3 bases from J; bases unmatched to any gene: 6. CDR1 is SNHLY and CDR2 is FYNNEI in the germline V gene. The CDR3 has 15 residues. The CDR3 sequence is CASSKLAGWEETQYF. As DNA, the CDR3 is TGTGCCAGCAGTAAACTAGCGGGATGGGAAGAGACCCAGTACTTC.

V gene TRBV28 combines with J gene TRBJ1-5, with D hard to call. V shed 1 base and J shed 6 bases, with 7 bases lying between them. This CDR3 spans 13 amino acids. Germline V gene data show CDR1 as MDHEN and CDR2 as SYDVKM. The CDR3 bases are TGTGCCAGCAGTTTATCAGGAAGTCAGCCCCAGCATTTT. Its protein is CASSLSGSQPQHF.